Given below is one T cell receptor (beta chain) in context. This record belongs to a study of blood T cell repertoires in COVID-19. Germline CDR1 is SNHLY and CDR2 is FYNNEI. This CDR3 is built from 15 residues. Unmatched junction bases numbered 4, after V lost 8 bases and J lost 0 bases. Method: immunoSEQ multiplex PCR; TCRdb's copy keeps in-frame clones and lacks some. The profile shows 55,000 to 70,000 clones, around nine tenths of them singletons. The specimen sequenced was peripheral blood. The TCR comes from a man between 65 and 80 years old with acute or convalescent COVID-19. V and J are TRBV2 and TRBJ2-2; TRBD2 matches 9 bases. The CDR3 DNA reads as TGTGCCAGCGTCGGCGGGAGGGCGAACACCGGGGAGCTGTTTTTT. This encodes CASVGGRANTGELFF.